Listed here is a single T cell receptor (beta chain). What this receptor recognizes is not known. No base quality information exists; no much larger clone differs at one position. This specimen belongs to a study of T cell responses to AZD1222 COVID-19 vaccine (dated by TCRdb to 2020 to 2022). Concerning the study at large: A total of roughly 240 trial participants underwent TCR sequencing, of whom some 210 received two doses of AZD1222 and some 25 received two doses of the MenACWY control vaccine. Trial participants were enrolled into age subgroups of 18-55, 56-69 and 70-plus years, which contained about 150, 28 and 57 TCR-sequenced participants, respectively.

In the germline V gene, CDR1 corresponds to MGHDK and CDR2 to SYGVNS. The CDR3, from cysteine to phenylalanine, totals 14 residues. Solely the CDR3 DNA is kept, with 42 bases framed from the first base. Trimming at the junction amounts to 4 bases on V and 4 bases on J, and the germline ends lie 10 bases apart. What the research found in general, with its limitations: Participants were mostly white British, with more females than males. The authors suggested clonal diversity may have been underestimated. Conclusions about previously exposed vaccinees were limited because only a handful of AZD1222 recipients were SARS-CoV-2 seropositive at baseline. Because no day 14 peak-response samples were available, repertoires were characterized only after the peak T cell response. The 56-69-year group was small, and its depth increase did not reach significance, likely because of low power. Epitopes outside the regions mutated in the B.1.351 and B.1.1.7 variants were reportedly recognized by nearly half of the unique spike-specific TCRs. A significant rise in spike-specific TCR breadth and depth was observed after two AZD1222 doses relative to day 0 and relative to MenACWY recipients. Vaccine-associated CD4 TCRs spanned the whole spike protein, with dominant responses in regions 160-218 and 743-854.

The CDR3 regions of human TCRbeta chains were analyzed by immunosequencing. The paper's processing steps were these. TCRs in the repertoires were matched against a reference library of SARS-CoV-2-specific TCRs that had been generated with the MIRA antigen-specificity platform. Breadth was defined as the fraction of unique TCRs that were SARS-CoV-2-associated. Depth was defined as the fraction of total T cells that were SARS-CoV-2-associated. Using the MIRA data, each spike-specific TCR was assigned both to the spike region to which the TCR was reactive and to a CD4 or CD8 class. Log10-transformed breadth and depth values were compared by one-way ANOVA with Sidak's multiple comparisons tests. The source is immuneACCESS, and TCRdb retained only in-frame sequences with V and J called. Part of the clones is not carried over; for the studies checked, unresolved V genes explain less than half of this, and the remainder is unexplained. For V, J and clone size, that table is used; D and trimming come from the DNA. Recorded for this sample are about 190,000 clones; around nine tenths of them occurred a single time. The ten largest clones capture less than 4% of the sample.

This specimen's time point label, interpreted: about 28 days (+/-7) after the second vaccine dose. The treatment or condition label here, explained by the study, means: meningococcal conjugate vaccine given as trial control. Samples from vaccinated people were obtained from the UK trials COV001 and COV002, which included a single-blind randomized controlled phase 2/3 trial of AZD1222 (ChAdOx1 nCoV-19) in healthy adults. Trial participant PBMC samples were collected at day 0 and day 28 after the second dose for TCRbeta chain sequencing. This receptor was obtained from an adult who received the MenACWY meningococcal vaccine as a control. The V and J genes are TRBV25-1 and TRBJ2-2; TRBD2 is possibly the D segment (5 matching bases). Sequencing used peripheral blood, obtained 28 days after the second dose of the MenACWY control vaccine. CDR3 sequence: CASSAPAGTGELFF. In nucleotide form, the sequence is TGTGCCAGCAGTGCTCCGGCGGGCACCGGGGAGCTGTTTTTT.